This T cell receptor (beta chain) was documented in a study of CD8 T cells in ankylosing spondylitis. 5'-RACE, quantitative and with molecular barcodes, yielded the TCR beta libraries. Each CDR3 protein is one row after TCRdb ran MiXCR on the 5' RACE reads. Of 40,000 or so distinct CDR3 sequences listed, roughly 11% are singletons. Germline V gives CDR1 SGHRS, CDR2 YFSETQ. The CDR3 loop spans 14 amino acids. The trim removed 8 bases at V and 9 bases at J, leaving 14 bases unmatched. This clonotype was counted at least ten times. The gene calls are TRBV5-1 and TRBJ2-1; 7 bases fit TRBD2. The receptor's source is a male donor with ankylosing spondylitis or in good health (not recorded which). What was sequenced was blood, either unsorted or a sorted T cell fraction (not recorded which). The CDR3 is CASQQGLDRSEQFF. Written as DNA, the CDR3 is TGCGCCAGTCAGCAAGGACTAGATCGTTCTGAGCAGTTCTTC.